The rows below give T cell receptor beta chains drawn from one sample of a study of blood T cell repertoires in COVID-19. Data came from immunoSEQ multiplex PCR; TCRdb stores just in-frame clones and leaves some out. The table records approximately 80,000 clones, almost 85% of them present only once. Sequenced: peripheral blood. The receptors here all came from a man aged 50 to 60 with COVID-19, enrolled during active disease. Both conserved end residues are part of each CDR3. The order of the fields is clone size, V gene, J gene, D gene, CDR3 DNA, CDR3 protein. D genes are given only for firm matches. Clone size, where shown, is once, few, many, or a class for clones that have expanded.

>-|TRBV6-2/TRBV6-3|TRBJ1-2|TRBD1
TGTGCCAGCAGTTTTCGGACAGGACTCTATGGCTACACCTTC
CASSFRTGLYGYTF
>-|TRBV2|TRBJ2-2|TRBD2
TGTGCCAGCAGTGCTGCTAGCGGGCATCAGTGGACCGGGGAGCTGTTTTTT
CASSAASGHQWTGELFF
>-|TRBV27|TRBJ1-4|-
TGTGCCAGCAGTACCACTATGCAGGGCGCGGCAACTAATGAAAAACTGTTTTTT
CASSTTMQGAATNEKLFF
>-|TRBV24-1|TRBJ2-7|TRBD2
TGTGCCACCAGTGCGGGAGGGTCGGCGTACGAGCAGTACTTC
CATSAGGSAYEQYF
>-|TRBV6-2/TRBV6-3|TRBJ2-7|TRBD2
TGTGCCAGCAGTTACCCAGGATGGAGCGCGGGAGCAGCCTACGAGCAGTACTTC
CASSYPGWSAGAAYEQYF
>-|TRBV2|TRBJ1-2|-
TGTGCCAGCAGTTTCAGGCCAGGGTATGGCTACACCTTC
CASSFRPGYGYTF
>-|TRBV6-1|TRBJ1-1|-
TGTGCCAGCAGTGAATGGGGCAGGCTGAACACTGAAGCTTTCTTT
CASSEWGRLNTEAFF
>-|TRBV6-5|TRBJ1-1|TRBD1
TGTGCCAGCACCAGACCACAGGGGGCCGCTGAAGCTTTCTTT
CASTRPQGAAEAFF
>-|TRBV2|TRBJ2-1|TRBD1
TGTGCCAGCAGCTTGGACAGGAGCTCCTACAATGAGCAGTTCTTC
CASSLDRSSYNEQFF
>-|TRBV24-1|TRBJ1-5|TRBD1
TGTACTCCACCGGGGACAGGGGAATATAGCAATCAGCCCCAGCATTTT
CTPPGTGEYSNQPQHF
>-|TRBV9|TRBJ2-5|-
TGTGCCAGCAGCGTAGGCAGGAATAGGGGAGAGACCCAGTACTTC
CASSVGRNRGETQYF
>-|TRBV29-1|TRBJ2-5|-
TGCAGCGTTGAGGAGGTGACCCAGTACTTC
CSVEEVTQYF
>-|TRBV5-6|TRBJ2-1|-
TGTGCCAGCAGCTTATTTCGCCAGGGAAGTTACAATGAGCAGTTCTTC
CASSLFRQGSYNEQFF
>once|TRBV2|TRBJ1-2|-
TGTGCCAGCAGTGACCCCTTGACAGGAATGGATGGCTACACCTTC
CASSDPLTGMDGYTF
>-|TRBV30|TRBJ1-4|-
TGTGCCTGGAGTGTCCGGGGAGGTGCAACTAATGAAAAACTGTTTTTT
CAWSVRGGATNEKLFF
>-|TRBV4-3|TRBJ1-4|TRBD1
TGCGCCAGCAGCCGGAACCCGGGACAGGGCGGAGAAAAACTGTTTTTT
CASSRNPGQGGEKLFF
>-|TRBV11-2|TRBJ1-5|TRBD1
TGTGCCAGCAGCCAGGGGGCTGGTCAGCCCCAGCATTTT
CASSQGAGQPQHF
>-|TRBV19|TRBJ1-1|-
TGTGCCAGTAGTCAAAAACTAAGGACTGAAGCTTTCTTT
CASSQKLRTEAFF
>-|TRBV5-1|TRBJ2-3|-
TGCGCCAGCAGCTTAAACAGGGCAGGATCACCCACAGATACGCAGTATTTT
CASSLNRAGSPTDTQYF
>medium-sized|TRBV6-1|TRBJ1-5|-
TGTGCCAGCAGTGAAGGGCAGGAGGGACAGCCCCAGCATTTT
CASSEGQEGQPQHF
>-|TRBV5-6|TRBJ1-2|-
TGTGCCAGCAGCCTCCGCCTAGGTTCTCCGCGGACAGCCAGCTACACCTTC
CASSLRLGSPRTASYTF
>-|TRBV14|TRBJ2-1|TRBD2
TGTGCCAGCAGCCAAGATTGGGGACTAGCGGGAATCGGTGAGCAGTTCTTC
CASSQDWGLAGIGEQFF
>-|TRBV7-7|TRBJ2-1|-
TGTGCTAGCAGCCCGTCCCTCCAAGGGGGCAATGAGCAGTTCTTC
CASSPSLQGGNEQFF
>-|TRBV18|TRBJ1-2|-
TGTGCCAGCTCACCCAGGCGGGGCGCCTATGGCTACACCTTC
CASSPRRGAYGYTF
>-|TRBV19|TRBJ1-5|TRBD1
TGTGCCAGTAGTACACAGGGGAGGACCAATCAGCCCCAGCATTTT
CASSTQGRTNQPQHF
>-|TRBV4-2|TRBJ2-1|TRBD1
TGTGCCAGCAGCCACGGCCCGGGACAGGGGGCAGGCGAGCAGTTCTTC
CASSHGPGQGAGEQFF
>-|TRBV7-8|TRBJ1-4|-
TGTGCCAGCAGCCCAAAGACAGGTCCAACTAATGAAAAACTGTTTTTT
CASSPKTGPTNEKLFF
>few|TRBV5-1|TRBJ1-1|-
TGCGCCAGCAGCCTACAGGGAACTGAAGCTTTCTTT
CASSLQGTEAFF
>-|TRBV9|TRBJ2-1|-
TGTGCCAGCAGCGAGGACTGGGGGACTGGCTCCTACAATGAGCAGTTCTTC
CASSEDWGTGSYNEQFF
>few|TRBV24-1|TRBJ2-7|TRBD1
TGTGCCACCAGTGACACTCGGACAGGGACCGACGAGCAGTACTTC
CATSDTRTGTDEQYF
>-|TRBV28|TRBJ1-2|TRBD1
TGTGCCAGCAGTTTGGGACAGGGGGCTGACTATGGCTACACCTTC
CASSLGQGADYGYTF
>-|TRBV19|TRBJ1-2|-
TGTGCCAGTAGGGAGGACAGCCGAAAGGGAGGCTACACCTTC
CASREDSRKGGYTF
>-|TRBV5-1|TRBJ2-3|TRBD2
TGCGCCAGCAGCAGGCGGGAGCGAACAGATACGCAGTATTTT
CASSRRERTDTQYF
>medium-sized|TRBV24-1|TRBJ2-5|-
TGTGCCACCAGTCGGAACAGGGCCGAAGAGACCCAGTACTTC
CATSRNRAEETQYF
>-|TRBV6-5|TRBJ1-2|-
TGTGCCAGCAGTAGACAAAGGGGAACCTATGGCTACACCTTC
CASSRQRGTYGYTF
>-|TRBV3-1/TRBV3-2|TRBJ2-5|TRBD1
TGTGCCAGCAGCCGAACGGGCGACAGGGGAGAGACCCAGTACTTC
CASSRTGDRGETQYF
>-|TRBV3-1/TRBV3-2|TRBJ2-1|-
TGTGCCAGCAGCCAAACTACTAGTCTGCATGAGCAGTTCTTC
CASSQTTSLHEQFF
>-|TRBV20-1|TRBJ2-1|-
TGCAGTGCTAGAGAAGCAAATGAGCAGTTCTTC
CSAREANEQFF
>-|TRBV5-1|TRBJ1-1|-
TGCGCCAGCAGCGAGGAAGGCGGCGACACTGAAGCTTTCTTT
CASSEEGGDTEAFF
>few|TRBV9|TRBJ2-2|TRBD2
TGTGCCAGCAGCGTAAATAGCGGGAGTATGGTCGGGGAGCTGTTTTTT
CASSVNSGSMVGELFF
>few|TRBV25-1|TRBJ2-1|TRBD2
TGTGCCAGCTCGGGTCCTAGCGGGAGGGGGGATGAGCAGTTCTTC
CASSGPSGRGDEQFF
>-|TRBV14|TRBJ2-5|TRBD2
TGTGCCAGCAGCCAAAGACTAGCGGGCCAAGAGACCCAGTACTTC
CASSQRLAGQETQYF